This T cell receptor beta chain originates from a study of regulatory T cells in long-lasting Graves disease. CDR3-region Arm-PCR and iRepertoire HTBI primers produced the TCR beta libraries. In TCRdb, the multiplex PCR reads were re-called with MiXCR into one record per CDR3 protein. Among about 520,000 distinct CDR3 sequences listed, around 12% were seen once. This CDR3 comprises 16 residues. V was trimmed by 2 bases and J by 5 bases, leaving 18 bases between them. Germline V gene lookup returns CDR1 MNHEY and CDR2 SVGAGI. Sample time point: newly diagnosed GD, antithyroid drugs for less than 3 months. Following extraction of RNA from PBMCs, that RNA was used to make the TCR library. Per American Thyroid Association guidelines, Graves' disease was diagnosed. Only a few counts were recorded for this clonotype. A further study also used this sample, focusing on T cells in Graves' hyperthyroidism and ophthalmopathy.

The TCR sequence derives from a woman aged 30 to 39 with Graves disease. The source was peripheral blood mononuclear cells (PBMCs), collected at new diagnosis, from a patient treated with antithyroid drugs. J is TRBJ2-5 and V is TRBV6-5; TRBD2 is a possible D gene (6 bases). The CDR3 DNA sequence: TGTGCCAGCAGTTACAGGGACTCGGCCCTTGGGGAGACCCAGTACTTC. Protein sequence: CASSYRDSALGETQYF.